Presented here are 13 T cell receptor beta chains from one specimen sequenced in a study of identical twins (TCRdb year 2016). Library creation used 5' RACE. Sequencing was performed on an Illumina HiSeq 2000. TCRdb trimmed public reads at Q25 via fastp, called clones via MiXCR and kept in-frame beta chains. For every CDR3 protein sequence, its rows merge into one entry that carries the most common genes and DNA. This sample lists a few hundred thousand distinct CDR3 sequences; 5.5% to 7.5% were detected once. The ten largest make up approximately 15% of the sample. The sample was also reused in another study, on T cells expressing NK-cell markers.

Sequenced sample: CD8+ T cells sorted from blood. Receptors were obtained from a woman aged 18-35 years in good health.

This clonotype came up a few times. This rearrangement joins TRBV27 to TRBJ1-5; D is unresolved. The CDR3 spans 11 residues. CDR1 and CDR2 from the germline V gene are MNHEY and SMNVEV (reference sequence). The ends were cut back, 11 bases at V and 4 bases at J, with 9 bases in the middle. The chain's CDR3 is CAVGDNQPQHF. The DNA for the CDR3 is TGTGCCGTGGGAGATAATCAGCCCCAGCATTTT.

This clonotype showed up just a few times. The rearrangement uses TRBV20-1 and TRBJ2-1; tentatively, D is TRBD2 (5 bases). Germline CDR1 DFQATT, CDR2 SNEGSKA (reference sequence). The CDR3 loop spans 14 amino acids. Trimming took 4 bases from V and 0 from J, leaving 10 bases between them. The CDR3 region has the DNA TGCAGTGCTACCGGGGATTACTCCTACAATGAGCAGTTCTTC. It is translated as CSATGDYSYNEQFF.

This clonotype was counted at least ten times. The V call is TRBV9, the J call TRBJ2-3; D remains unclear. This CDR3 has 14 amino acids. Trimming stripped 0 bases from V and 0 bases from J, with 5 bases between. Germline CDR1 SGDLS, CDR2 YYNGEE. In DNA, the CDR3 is TGTGCCAGCAGCGTAGTTGCCAGCACAGATACGCAGTATTTT. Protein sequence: CASSVVASTDTQYF.

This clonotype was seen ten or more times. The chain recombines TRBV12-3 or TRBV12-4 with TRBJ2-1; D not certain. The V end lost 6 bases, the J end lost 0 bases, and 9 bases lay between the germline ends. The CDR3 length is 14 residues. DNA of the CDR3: TGTGCCAGCAGCCCATCTACCTCCTACAATGAGCAGTTCTTC. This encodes CASSPSTSYNEQFF.

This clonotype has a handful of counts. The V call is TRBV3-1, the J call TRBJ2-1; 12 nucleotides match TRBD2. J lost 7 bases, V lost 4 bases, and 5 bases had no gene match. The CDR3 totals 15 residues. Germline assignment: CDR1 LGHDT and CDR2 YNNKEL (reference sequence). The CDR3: CASSPLAGGFNEQFF. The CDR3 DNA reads TGTGCCAGCAGCCCACTAGCGGGGGGCTTTAATGAGCAGTTCTTC.

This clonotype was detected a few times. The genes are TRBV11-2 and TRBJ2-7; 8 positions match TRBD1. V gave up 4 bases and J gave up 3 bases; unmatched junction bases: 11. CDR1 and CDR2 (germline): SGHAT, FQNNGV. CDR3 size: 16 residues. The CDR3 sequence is CASSSRTGQHDYEQYF. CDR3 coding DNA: TGTGCCAGCAGCTCCCGGACAGGGCAACACGACTACGAGCAGTACTTC.

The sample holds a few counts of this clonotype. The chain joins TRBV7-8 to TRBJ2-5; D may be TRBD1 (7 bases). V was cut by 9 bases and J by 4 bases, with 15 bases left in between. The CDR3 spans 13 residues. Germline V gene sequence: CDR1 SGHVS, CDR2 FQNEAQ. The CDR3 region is CASDAGTAETQYF. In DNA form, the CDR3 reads TGTGCCAGTGATGCGGGGACAGCAGAGACCCAGTACTTC.

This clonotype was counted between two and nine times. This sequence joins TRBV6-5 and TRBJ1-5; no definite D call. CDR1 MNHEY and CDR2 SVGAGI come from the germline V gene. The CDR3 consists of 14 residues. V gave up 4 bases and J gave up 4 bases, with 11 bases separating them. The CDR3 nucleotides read TGTGCCAGCAGTTCCCTTGGGCCAAATCAGCCCCAGCATTTT. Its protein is CASSSLGPNQPQHF.

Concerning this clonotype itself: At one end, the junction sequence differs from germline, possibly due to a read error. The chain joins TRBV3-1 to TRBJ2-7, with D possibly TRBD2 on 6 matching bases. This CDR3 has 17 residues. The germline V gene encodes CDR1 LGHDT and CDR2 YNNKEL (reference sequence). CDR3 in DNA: TGTGCCAGCTGCCAAGATACCGGGGGAGTGCTTGCCTACGAGCAGTACTTC. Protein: CASCQDTGGVLAYEQYF.

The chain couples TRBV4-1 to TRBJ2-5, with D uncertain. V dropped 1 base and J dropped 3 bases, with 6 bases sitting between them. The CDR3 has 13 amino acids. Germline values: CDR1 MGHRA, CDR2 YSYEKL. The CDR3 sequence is CASSQGGEETQYF. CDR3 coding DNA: TGCGCCAGCAGCCAAGGGGGTGAAGAGACCCAGTACTTC.

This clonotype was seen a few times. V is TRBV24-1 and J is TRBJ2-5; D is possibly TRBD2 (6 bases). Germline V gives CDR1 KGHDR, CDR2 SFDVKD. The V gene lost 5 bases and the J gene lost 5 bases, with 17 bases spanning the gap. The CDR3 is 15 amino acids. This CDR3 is CATSAFGGTGETQYF. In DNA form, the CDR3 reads TGTGCCACCAGTGCCTTCGGAGGGACCGGGGAGACCCAGTACTTC.

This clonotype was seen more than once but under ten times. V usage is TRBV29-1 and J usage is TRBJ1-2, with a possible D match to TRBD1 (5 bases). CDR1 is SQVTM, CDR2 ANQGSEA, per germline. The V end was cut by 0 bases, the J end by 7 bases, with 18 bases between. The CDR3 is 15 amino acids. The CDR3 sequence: CSVEDPARAVGGYTF. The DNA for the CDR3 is TGCAGCGTTGAAGATCCGGCCAGGGCAGTGGGTGGCTACACCTTC. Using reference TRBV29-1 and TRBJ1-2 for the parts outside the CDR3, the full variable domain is SAVISQKPSRDICQRGTSLTIQCQVDSQVTMMFWYRQQPGQSLTLIATANQGSEATYESGFVIDKFPISRPNLTFSTLTVSNMSPEDSSIYLCSVEDPARAVGGYTFGSGTRLTVV.

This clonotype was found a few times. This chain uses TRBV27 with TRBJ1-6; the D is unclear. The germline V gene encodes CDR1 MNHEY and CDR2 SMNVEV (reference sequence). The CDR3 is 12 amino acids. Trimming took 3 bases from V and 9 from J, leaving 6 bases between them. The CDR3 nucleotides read TGTGCCAGCAGTTTTCCGGCTTCACCCCTCCACTTT. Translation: CASSFPASPLHF.